This TCR beta chain is drawn from a study of Graves' ophthalmopathy and Graves' hyperthyroidism. Findings and caveats of the study: Researchers report that a 13-signature model separated ophthalmopathy from stable hyperthyroidism, posting about 91% sensitivity and 75% to 84% specificity. Most expanded clonotypes from thyroid (those above 0.001 frequency) were also found in blood.

Exclusion applied to patients with other autoimmune diseases, uncontrolled infections, pregnancy or lactation. Orbital computed tomography, thyroid ultrasound, TRAb, serum thyroxine and clinical symptoms formed the basis of diagnosis. Worth noting for this clonotype: Its antigen remains unknown.

TCR beta CDR3 amplification used RNA transcripts. HTBI primers served in a first-round RT-PCR, which a second-round multiplex PCR followed. Each CDR3 protein gets one entry after TCRdb re-called the multiplex PCR reads with MiXCR. This table holds some 410,000 distinct CDR3 sequences, around 21% found once. V lost 3 bases, J lost 2 bases, and 17 bases lay in between. Germline loops: CDR1 MNHEY, CDR2 SVGEGT. The CDR3 is made up of 16 amino acids. V and J are TRBV6-2 or TRBV6-3 and TRBJ2-7; tentatively, D is TRBD2 (6 bases). This sequence was found in a young woman with stable Graves' hyperthyroidism. The sample taken for sequencing was peripheral blood. DNA of the CDR3: TGTGCCAGCAGTTATGAGGTCGGGGGAGGCACCTACGAGCAGTACTTC. Translating gives CASSYEVGGGTYEQYF.